This TCR beta chain stems from a study of a mutant IDH1 vaccine in newly diagnosed glioma. Study-level background: Initiation of the vaccine course occurred 4-6 weeks after radiotherapy alone, or alongside temozolomide cycles. The treated population exhibited a male proportion of about 60%, a female proportion of roughly 38%, and a mean age of about 39 years. Radiotherapy, temozolomide, or both had been given previously, and both were given to most.

Generated by immunoSEQ multiplex PCR, the TCRdb table keeps only in-frame clones and is missing some. The table shows roughly 40,000 clones, with approximately 90% occurring only once. V was trimmed by 6 bases and J by 0 bases, leaving 12 bases between them. The CDR3 spans 15 residues. Germline assignment: CDR1 LNHDA and CDR2 SQIVND (reference sequence). As regards this clone: Its antigen is undetermined.

The time point denotes: week 5, during vaccination. Vaccinated patients received 300 ug of mutant IDH1 20-mer peptide per dose, with topical imiquimod. The chain couples TRBV19 to TRBJ2-4; D may be TRBD2 (6 bases). This TCR was sampled from a man in his forties or fifties with glioma. Sequences were derived from PBMCs, sampled from a glioma patient whose treatment included an IDH1 peptide vaccine. The CDR3 nucleotides read TGTGCCAGTAGCCTTTGGGGGGTAGCCAAAAACATTCAGTACTTC. Translated: CASSLWGVAKNIQYF.